Detailed here is one TCR beta chain. The antigen remains unidentified. Autoimmune disease history or systemic immunosuppression led to patient exclusion. Here immunoSEQ multiplex PCR was the method, and the copy in TCRdb shows in-frame clones only, minus some. This sample has about 36,000 clones, with around 90% found just once. V trimming: 6 bases; J trimming: 6 bases; junction bases outside the gene matches: 11. Germline values: CDR1 MDHEN, CDR2 SYDVKM. This CDR3 region has 16 residues. The record originates from a study of OX40 agonist ivuxolimab in advanced cancers. Whole-study results and caveats: Antigen specificity remained undetermined for the expanded peripheral T cells. On average, CD8+ T cells showed a greater number of expanded clones than CD4+.

The source is an adult with an advanced solid tumor such as melanoma, head and neck, liver or kidney cancer. The chain uses TRBV28 and TRBJ2-7; 13 nucleotides align to TRBD2. The source was CD4+ or CD8+ T cells sorted from blood, collected in a trial of the OX40 agonist ivuxolimab. The DNA for the CDR3 is TGTGCCAGCAGATCCTATCGGACTAGCGGGAGCGGCGAGCAGTACTTC. It is translated as CASRSYRTSGSGEQYF. Using reference TRBV28 and TRBJ2-7 for the parts outside the CDR3, the full variable domain is DVKVTQSSRYLVKRTGEKVFLECVQDMDHENMFWYRQDPGLGLRLIYFSYDVKMKEKGDIPEGYSVSREKKERFSLILESASTNQTSMYLCASRSYRTSGSGEQYFGPGTRLTVT.